This T cell receptor (beta chain) stems from a study of blood T cell repertoires in COVID-19. Whole-study context: Samples of COVID-19 (acute and convalescent) were obtained from the United States, Italy and Spain. The cDNA or gDNA used as material had been derived from T cells, B-cell-depleted T cells, or PBMCs.

The V gene lost 1 base and the J gene lost 4 bases, with 13 bases spanning the gap. In germline, CDR1 is SGHVS, CDR2 FQNEAQ. The CDR3 is 16 residues long. How the authors handled the data: Nucleated cell counts were estimated from reference gene primer amplification. Profiling relied on immunoSEQ multiplex PCR, and the TCRdb table lists in-frame clones only, not all of them. The V and J calls and clone size come from that table; D and trimming were worked out from the DNA. The sample holds about 260,000 clones, more than 75% seen once. The chain links TRBV7-8 to TRBJ2-2; tentatively, D is TRBD2 (6 bases). The TCR was taken from a woman between 45 and 65 years old with acute or convalescent COVID-19. The sample was peripheral blood. CDR3 in DNA: TGTGCCAGCAGCTTAGTCCGGGGGAGCATCACCGGGGAGCTGTTTTTT. This translates into CASSLVRGSITGELFF.